This TCR beta chain is from a study of technical replicates of blood from four donors. Repertoires were generated with immunoSEQ multiplex PCR, while TCRdb's copy carries only in-frame clones and drops some. The table includes 50,000 to 70,000 clones, about 95% detected once. The CDR3 has 13 residues. Trimming stripped 3 bases from V and 4 bases from J, with 7 bases between. From germline, CDR1 is SGHDN and CDR2 FVKESK. This receptor was identified in a human donor in good health. Some clones in this sample may be carry-over from other donors' samples. The chain links TRBV14 to TRBJ1-5; D not resolved. What was sequenced was PBMCs. This CDR3 is CASSQTLNQPQHF. The DNA of the CDR3 is TGTGCCAGCAGCCAGACATTGAATCAGCCCCAGCATTTT.